Listed below are T cell receptor beta chains from one sample, sequenced in a study of metastatic and nonmetastatic thyroid tumors. TCRdb used MiXCR to call clones anew from the PCR reads. The sample holds some 13,000 clones, roughly 29% seen once. Sequencing input: tumor tissue. The receptors shown here come from a female donor with papillary thyroid cancer or a benign thyroid nodule (not recorded which). Some clones in this sample may be carry-over from other donors' samples. CDR3s include the opening cysteine and the closing phenylalanine or tryptophan. The order of the fields is clone size, V gene, CDR3 length, D gene, J gene, CDR3 protein, CDR3 DNA. D genes are given only for firm matches. Part of the rows lack a size; the others show once, few, many or a class for expanded clones.

>medium-sized|TRBV6-1|14|TRBD1|TRBJ2-5
CASSFGQGIETQYF
TGTGCCAGCAGTTTCGGACAGGGGATAGAGACCCAGTACTTC
>-|TRBV27|17|-|TRBJ1-6
CASSPRPGASCNSPPHF
TGTGCCAGCAGTCCCCGCCCCGGGGCCTCCTGTAATTCACCCCCCCACTTT
>-|TRBV6-1|14|-|TRBJ1-1
CAGKGTGGDHEAFF
TGTGCCGGCAAGGGTACGGGTGGGGACCATGAAGCTTTCTTT
>-|TRBV6-2/TRBV6-3|14|-|TRBJ2-5
CASTPRVGGETQYF
TGTGCCAGCACCCCAAGGGTGGGTGGAGAGACCCAGTACTTC
>-|TRBV20-1|15|-|TRBJ1-2
CSARAGVPSNYGYTF
TGCAGTGCTAGAGCAGGGGTCCCCTCTAACTATGGCTACACCTTC
>-|TRBV11-2|15|TRBD1|TRBJ2-1
CASSLQGAPYNEQFF
TGTGCCAGCAGCTTACAGGGGGCACCTTACAATGAGCAGTTCTTC
>few|TRBV10-1|13|-|TRBJ1-5
CASSAGFGTPQHF
TGCGCCAGCAGTGCGGGGTTCGGTACGCCCCAGCATTTT
>-|TRBV3-1|14|-|TRBJ2-7
CASSLLMGGATQYF
TGTGCCAGCAGCCTCCTAATGGGGGGCGCTACCCAGTACTTC
>many|TRBV24-1|16|-|TRBJ2-2
CATRAQSSSNTGELFF
TGTGCCACCAGAGCACAATCCTCCTCGAACACCGGGGAGCTGTTTTTT
>-|TRBV11-1|17|TRBD1|TRBJ1-2
CASSSGQPVYYNYGYTF
TGTGCCAGCAGTTCGGGACAGCCAGTCTACTATAACTATGGCTACACCTTC
>-|TRBV6-1|14|-|TRBJ2-7
CASSEEGTYYEQYF
TGTGCCAGCAGTGAGGAGGGGACCTATTACGAGCAGTACTTC
>-|TRBV6-1|16|-|TRBJ1-6
CASTDEGGPMRSPLHF
TGTGCCAGCACCGACGAGGGGGGCCCGATGAGGTCACCCCTCCACTTT
>few|TRBV7-9|11|-|TRBJ1-1
CASSGSLEAFF
TGTGCCAGCAGCGGTAGTCTAGAAGCTTTCTTT
>many|TRBV3-1|16|TRBD1|TRBJ1-3
CASSPTVKGARNTIYF
TGTGCCAGCAGCCCCACCGTTAAGGGGGCGCGGAACACCATATATTTT
>-|TRBV6-1|12|-|TRBJ1-2
CASSPVHYGYTF
TGTGCCAGCAGCCCGGTACACTATGGCTACACCTTC
>many|TRBV20-1|12|TRBD2|TRBJ2-1
CSEARGNNEQFF
TGCAGTGAGGCGCGGGGGAACAATGAGCAGTTCTTC
>many|TRBV7-9|14|-|TRBJ1-1
CASSLGGLNTEAFF
TGTGCCAGCAGCTTGGGGGGGCTTAACACTGAAGCTTTCTTT
>-|TRBV20-1|14|-|TRBJ2-4
CSSLGGWDKNIKYF
TGCAGTTCCCTGGGGGGCTGGGACAAAAACATTAAGTACTTC
>many|TRBV5-8|15|-|TRBJ1-2
CASSLAHWGHYGYTF
TGTGCCAGCAGCTTGGCCCACTGGGGGCACTATGGCTACACCTTC
>many|TRBV7-3|15|-|TRBJ2-1
CASSLNGGPYNEQFF
TGTGCCAGCAGCTTAAATGGGGGTCCCTACAATGAGCAGTTCTTC
>medium-sized|TRBV3-1|14|-|TRBJ1-2
CASSQAGIPRGYTF
TGTGCCAGCAGCCAGGCCGGGATTCCACGTGGCTACACCTTC
>many|TRBV2|13|TRBD2|TRBJ2-1
CAVASGADNEQFF
TGTGCCGTGGCTAGCGGGGCGGACAATGAGCAGTTCTTC
>many|TRBV4-1|15|-|TRBJ2-3
CASSQGTASTDTQYF
TGCGCCAGCAGCCAAGGGACAGCGTCCACAGATACGCAGTATTTT
>-|TRBV6-4|15|TRBD1|TRBJ1-5
CASSPGQGVYQPQHF
TGTGCCAGCAGCCCCGGACAGGGCGTCTATCAGCCCCAGCATTTT